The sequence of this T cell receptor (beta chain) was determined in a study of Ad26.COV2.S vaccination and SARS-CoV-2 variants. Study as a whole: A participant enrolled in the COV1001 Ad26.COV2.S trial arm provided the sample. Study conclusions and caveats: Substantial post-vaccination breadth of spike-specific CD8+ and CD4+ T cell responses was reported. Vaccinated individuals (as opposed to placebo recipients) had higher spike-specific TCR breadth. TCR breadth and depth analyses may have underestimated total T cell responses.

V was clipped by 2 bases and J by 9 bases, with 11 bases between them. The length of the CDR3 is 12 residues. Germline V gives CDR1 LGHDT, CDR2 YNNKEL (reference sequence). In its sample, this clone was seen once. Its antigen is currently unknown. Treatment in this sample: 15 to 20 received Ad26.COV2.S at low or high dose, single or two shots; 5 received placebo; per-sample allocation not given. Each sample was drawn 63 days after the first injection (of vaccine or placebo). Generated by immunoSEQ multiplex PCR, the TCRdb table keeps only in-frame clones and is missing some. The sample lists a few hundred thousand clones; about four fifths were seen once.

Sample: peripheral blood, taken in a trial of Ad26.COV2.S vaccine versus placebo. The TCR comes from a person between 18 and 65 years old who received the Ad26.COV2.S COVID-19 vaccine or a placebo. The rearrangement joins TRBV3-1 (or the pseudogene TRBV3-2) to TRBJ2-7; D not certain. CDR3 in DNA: TGTGCCAGCAGCCAACCTCAATCGGGGCAGTACTTC. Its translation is CASSQPQSGQYF.